This T cell receptor beta chain was identified during a study of tumor and adjacent non-tumor tissue in lung cancer. The V end was cut by 3 bases, the J end by 4 bases, with 12 bases between. CDR1 SGHAT and CDR2 FQNNGV come from the germline V gene. The CDR3 runs 14 residues. No cell sorting was done before RNA was extracted from the tissue. A modified ARM-PCR protocol with three rounds of nested PCR amplified TCRbeta. TCRdb independently ran MiXCR on the multiplex PCR reads; one entry per CDR3 protein. The table includes 60,000 to 85,000 distinct CDR3 sequences, about three quarters detected once. V and J are TRBV11-2 and TRBJ2-5, with unresolved D. Specimen: lung tumor tissue. The clonotype was recovered from a woman aged 45-65 years with non-small cell lung cancer. The CDR3 DNA sequence: TGTGCCAGCAGCTTCAACGGAGCTCCAGAGACCCAGTACTTC. Encoded protein: CASSFNGAPETQYF.